A single sample gave rise to the 5 T cell receptor beta chains below, sequenced in a study of beta chain features in type 1 diabetes. Reverse transcribing all isolated RNA meant expressed TCRB transcripts were sequenced. Assay used: immunoSEQ multiplex PCR; TCRdb lists only in-frame clones, some missing. Of hundreds of thousands of clones in the sample, around 68% were seen once. Material: naive CD4+ T cells from blood. The receptors were gathered from a man aged 25 to 40 in good health.

This chain uses TRBV7-2 with TRBJ2-7; D unclear. Per the germline V gene, CDR1 is SGHTA and CDR2 is FQGNSA. V lost 2 bases and J 2 bases, leaving 7 bases between the germline ends. The CDR3 is 13 amino acids. CDR3 residues: CASSLSTTYEQYF. CDR3 nucleotides: TGTGCCAGCAGCTTATCAACTACCTACGAGCAGTACTTC.

This chain connects TRBV18 to TRBJ2-5; D may be TRBD2 (6 bases). This CDR3 has 15 residues. Between the trimmed V and J ends, which lost 2 bases and 1 base, there was a span of 11 bases. The germline gives CDR1 KGHSH, CDR2 LQKENI. Here the CDR3 reads CASSPGGNRQETQYF. The CDR3 DNA reads as TGTGCCAGCTCACCAGGAGGGAACCGCCAAGAGACCCAGTACTTC.

V and J are TRBV5-1 and TRBJ2-5; the D gene could be TRBD1 or TRBD2 (5 bases each). V was shortened by 4 bases and J by 6 bases, with 13 bases between the two germline ends. Germline CDR1 reads SGHRS; CDR2 reads YFSETQ. The CDR3 runs 13 residues. CDR3 sequence (DNA): TGCGCCAGCAGCGACCGGGACGGACAGACCCAGTACTTC. As protein: CASSDRDGQTQYF.

CDR3 coding DNA: TGTGCCAGCAGTGATCGACAGGCCTCCTACGAGCAGTACTTC. This translates into CASSDRQASYEQYF. The chain couples TRBV2 to TRBJ2-7; D is perhaps TRBD1 (6 bases). With 3 bases removed from V and 0 bases from J, the gap between germline ends came to 9 bases. The CDR3 has 14 residues. Germline V lookup: CDR1 SNHLY, CDR2 FYNNEI.

The rearrangement links TRBV28 to TRBJ2-5, with no clear D. The CDR3 consists of 11 residues. Between the trimmed V and J ends, which lost 8 bases and 2 bases, there was a span of 6 bases. Germline-derived CDR1 and CDR2 are MDHEN and SYDVKM. CDR3 DNA sequence: TGTGCCAGCCACGGACAAGAGACCCAGTACTTC. Protein: CASHGQETQYF.